The 22 T cell receptor beta chains given below trace back to one sample, sequenced in a study of cytomegalovirus exposure and HLA in healthy donors. The PCR used 60 Vbeta and 13 Jbeta primers. Generated by immunoSEQ multiplex PCR, the TCRdb table keeps only in-frame clones and is missing some. The table includes about 55,000 clones, 78% detected once. The specimen was PBMCs. All receptors derive from a female donor in good health and CMV-seronegative.

DNA of the CDR3: TGTGCCAGCAGCCAATTTGAGAGTAATTCACCCCTCCACTTT. This encodes CASSQFESNSPLHF. This chain joins TRBV4-2 and TRBJ1-6; D is unclear. The CDR3 is 14 amino acids. Germline assignment: CDR1 LGHNA and CDR2 YNFKEQ. The V and J ends lost 2 bases and 6 bases respectively, with 8 bases between them.

This rearrangement joins TRBV9 to TRBJ1-1; the match to TRBD1 covers 7 bases. V lost 4 bases and J lost 2; bases outside the gene matches: 8. There are 15 residues in the CDR3. From germline, CDR1 is SGDLS and CDR2 YYNGEE. CDR3 coding DNA: TGTGCCAGCAGCTCCGGGACAGTGGCAAACACTGAAGCTTTCTTT. Its translation is CASSSGTVANTEAFF.

The chain employs TRBV14 and TRBJ2-7; TRBD1 matches at 8 bases. The V gene's germline CDR1 is SGHDN and CDR2 FVKESK. V shed 4 bases, J shed 6 bases, and the junction held 8 bases outside the gene matches. This CDR3 is 14 amino acids long. The chain's CDR3 is CASSPFGQGREQYF. The CDR3 nucleotides are TGTGCCAGCAGCCCCTTTGGACAGGGCCGCGAGCAGTACTTC.

This chain uses TRBV29-1 with TRBJ2-5, with a possible D match to TRBD1 (5 bases). The J call may be faulty, since TRBJ2-7 better matches the DNA end. The CDR3 contains 13 residues. The V gene's germline CDR1 is SQVTM and CDR2 ANQGSEA. CDR3 protein: CSVVVRGPHEQYF. The DNA for the CDR3 is TGCAGCGTTGTTGTTAGGGGTCCCCACGAGCAGTACTTC.

There are a few counts of this clone. The rearrangement links TRBV19 to TRBJ1-5; the match to TRBD1 covers 10 bases. This CDR3 comprises 15 residues. Germline assignment: CDR1 LNHDA and CDR2 SQIVND (reference sequence). V was pared by 5 bases and J by 7 bases, with 8 bases of the junction left unmatched. CDR3 protein: CASSLGDRGGQPQHF. The CDR3 DNA sequence: TGTGCCAGTAGTTTGGGGGACAGGGGCGGACAGCCCCAGCATTTT.

This chain joins TRBV6-5 and TRBJ2-7, with TRBD2 matching 10 bases. V lost 7 bases to trimming and J lost 7 bases; unmatched junction nucleotides: 13. CDR1 is MNHEY and CDR2 is SVGAGI in the germline V gene. The CDR3 contains 15 residues. The CDR3 coding sequence is TGTGCCAGCATCGAGATTACTAGCGGGGCGAATGAGCAGTACTTC. It specifies CASIEITSGANEQYF.

The chain combines TRBV30 with TRBJ1-4; 9 nucleotides match TRBD1. The CDR3 loop spans 17 amino acids. CDR1 GTSNPN and CDR2 SVGIG come from the germline V gene (reference sequence). The junction had 15 bases not matched to a gene; V was cut back by 2 bases and J by 8 bases. CDR3 loop: CAWSITGGGPRGEKLFF. The CDR3, as DNA: TGTGCCTGGAGTATAACAGGGGGCGGACCCCGAGGCGAAAAACTGTTTTTT.

V usage is TRBV7-3 and J usage is TRBJ2-3, with D tentatively TRBD2 (6 bases). From germline, CDR1 is SGHTA and CDR2 FQGTGA. V dropped 6 bases and J dropped 2 bases, with 9 bases sitting between them. The length of the CDR3 is 13 residues. CDR3 sequence (DNA): TGTGCCAGCAGTCGACTAGTCACAGATACGCAGTATTTT. Translated: CASSRLVTDTQYF.

V usage is TRBV6-1 and J usage is TRBJ2-3; 7 bases are shared with TRBD2. The CDR3 runs to 17 residues. From germline, CDR1 is MNHNS and CDR2 SASEGT. V trimming: 2 bases; J trimming: 1 base; junction bases outside the gene matches: 9. The CDR3 DNA sequence: TGTGCCAGCAGTGAACCGGGACTAACGAGGGGCACAGATACGCAGTATTTT. Its protein product is CASSEPGLTRGTDTQYF.

This clone showed up just once. The V gene is TRBV6-6, the J gene TRBJ1-1; D unclear. V was trimmed by 7 bases and J by 1 base, leaving 10 bases between them. CDR3 length: 13 amino acids. From germline, CDR1 is MNHNY and CDR2 SVGAGI (reference sequence). CDR3 coding DNA: TGTGCCAGCAAAGTGACGGGGAACACTGAAGCTTTCTTT. Its protein is CASKVTGNTEAFF.

The genes are TRBV7-9 and TRBJ2-7; a weak D match, TRBD1 (6 bases). The CDR3 is 17 amino acids. Germline lookup yields CDR1 SEHNR and CDR2 FQNEAQ (reference sequence). Trimming pared 1 base from V and 0 bases from J, leaving 16 bases between. CDR3 sequence: CASSLEQGAYLSYEQYF. The CDR3 DNA follows: TGTGCCAGCAGCTTAGAACAGGGAGCATACCTCTCCTACGAGCAGTACTTC.

This chain uses TRBV30 with TRBJ2-7; D might be TRBD1 (5 bases). The CDR3 extends over 13 amino acids. V was clipped by 3 bases and J by 5 bases, with 14 bases between them. CDR1 and CDR2 from the germline V gene are GTSNPN and SVGIG (reference sequence). The CDR3 loop is CAWRLQGLHEQYF. The CDR3 DNA reads TGTGCCTGGAGGCTTCAGGGATTACACGAGCAGTACTTC.

This rearrangement joins TRBV7-9 to TRBJ2-5, with TRBD2 as a possible D gene (5 bases). Looked up from germline, CDR1 is SEHNR and CDR2 is FQNEAQ (reference sequence). V was shortened by 2 bases and J by 4 bases, with 8 bases between the two germline ends. The CDR3 is 13 amino acids. The CDR3 sequence: CASSLPGSETQYF. The CDR3 nucleotides are TGTGCCAGCAGCTTACCGGGGTCAGAGACCCAGTACTTC.

The CDR3 region is CASMPPGQRTGELFF. CDR3 sequence (DNA): TGTGCCAGCATGCCCCCGGGACAGCGGACCGGGGAGCTGTTTTTT. The chain has TRBV7-9 and TRBJ2-2; 7 nucleotides match TRBD1. Per germline, CDR1 SEHNR and CDR2 FQNEAQ (reference sequence). With 7 bases clipped from V and 5 bases from J, the junction kept 10 bases outside the gene matches. The CDR3 spans 15 residues.

V gene TRBV30 combines with J gene TRBJ2-7; TRBD2 aligns across 8 bases. The CDR3 length is 14 residues. Per germline, CDR1 GTSNPN and CDR2 SVGIG (reference sequence). Trimming removed 3 bases from V and 6 bases from J; junction bases left unmatched: 10. The CDR3 DNA sequence: TGTGCCTGGAGCAGGACTAGCACAAACGTCGAGCAGTACTTC. Its protein product is CAWSRTSTNVEQYF.

The chain recombines TRBV30 with TRBJ2-1; TRBD2 agrees at 11 bases. This CDR3 contains 14 residues. V dropped 5 bases and J dropped 10; count of bases not matched to a gene: 10. Per the germline V gene, CDR1 is GTSNPN and CDR2 is SVGIG (reference sequence). The CDR3 loop is CAWVGTSGPREQFF. CDR3 nucleotide sequence: TGTGCCTGGGTAGGGACTAGCGGACCTCGGGAGCAGTTCTTC.

The V and J genes are TRBV7-2 and TRBJ1-2; D gene unclear. Trimming stripped 1 base from V and 7 bases from J, with 19 bases between. The CDR3 runs 16 residues. Germline V gene data show CDR1 as SGHTA and CDR2 as FQGNSA. CDR3: CASSLGAGRGTRGYTF. Written as DNA, the CDR3 is TGTGCCAGCAGCTTAGGCGCTGGACGGGGAACCCGTGGCTACACCTTC. The full variable domain, rest sourced from reference TRBV7-2 and TRBJ1-2, is GAGVSQSPSNKVTEKGKDVELRCDPISGHTALYWYRQSLGQGLEFLIYFQGNSAPDKSGLPSDRFSAERTGGSVSTLTIQRTQQEDSAVYLCASSLGAGRGTRGYTFGSGTRLTVV.

J is TRBJ1-6 and V is TRBV5-1; 10 nucleotides match TRBD1. V dropped 2 bases and J dropped 10; count of bases not matched to a gene: 3. Germline CDR1 is SGHRS and CDR2 is YFSETQ. The CDR3 has 14 amino acids. CDR3 loop: CASSFGTGDSPLHF. CDR3 sequence (DNA): TGCGCCAGCAGCTTTGGGACAGGGGACTCACCCCTCCACTTT.

The chain is built from TRBV4-1 and TRBJ1-1; D is ambiguous. The germline gives CDR1 MGHRA, CDR2 YSYEKL. V shed 1 base and J shed 4 bases, with 13 bases lying between them. The CDR3 is made up of 15 amino acids. CDR3 nucleotide sequence: TGCGCCAGCAGCCAAGGGGAATCTGGAGGCACTGAAGCTTTCTTT. Its translation: CASSQGESGGTEAFF.

This sequence joins TRBV19 and TRBJ2-2; D uncertain. CDR3 length equals 11 residues. Looked up from germline, CDR1 is LNHDA and CDR2 is SQIVND (reference sequence). Deletions cut 7 bases from V and 6 bases from J, with 6 bases between. In DNA form, the CDR3 reads TGTGCCAGTACTTCCGCCGGGGAGCTGTTTTTT. It encodes CASTSAGELFF.

V and J are TRBV19 and TRBJ2-3, with TRBD2 as a possible D gene (5 bases). Looked up from germline, CDR1 is LNHDA and CDR2 is SQIVND (reference sequence). With 7 bases removed from V and 8 bases from J, the gap between germline ends came to 19 bases. The CDR3 has 14 residues. CDR3 DNA: TGTGCCAGTACCCAACGAGGAGGAGGATCTACGCAGTATTTT. Its protein product is CASTQRGGGSTQYF.

V gene TRBV7-6 combines with J gene TRBJ1-2, with D perhaps matching TRBD1 (5 bases). V lost 5 bases, J lost 7 bases, and 20 bases lay in between. CDR3 length equals 15 residues. Germline V gives CDR1 SGHVS, CDR2 FNYEAQ. This CDR3 reads CASSNTWQGRAGYTF. The CDR3 DNA sequence: TGTGCCAGCAGCAACACGTGGCAGGGTAGAGCTGGCTACACCTTC.